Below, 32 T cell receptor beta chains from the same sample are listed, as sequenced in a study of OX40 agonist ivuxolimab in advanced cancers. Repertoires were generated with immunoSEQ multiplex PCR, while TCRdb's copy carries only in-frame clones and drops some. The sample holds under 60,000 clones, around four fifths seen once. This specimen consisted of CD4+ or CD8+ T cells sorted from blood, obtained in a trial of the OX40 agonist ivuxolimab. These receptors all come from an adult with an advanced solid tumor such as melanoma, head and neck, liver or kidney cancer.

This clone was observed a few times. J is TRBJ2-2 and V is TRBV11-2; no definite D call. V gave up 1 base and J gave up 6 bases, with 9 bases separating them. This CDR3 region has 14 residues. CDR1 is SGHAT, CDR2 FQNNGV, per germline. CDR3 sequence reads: CASSLVYIAGELFF. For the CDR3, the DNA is TGTGCCAGCAGCTTAGTATATATTGCCGGGGAGCTGTTTTTT.

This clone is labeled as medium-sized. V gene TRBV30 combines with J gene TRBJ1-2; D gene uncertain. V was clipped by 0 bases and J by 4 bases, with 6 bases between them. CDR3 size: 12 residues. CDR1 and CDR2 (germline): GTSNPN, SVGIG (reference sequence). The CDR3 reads CAWSVRSYGYTF. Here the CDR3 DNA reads TGTGCCTGGAGTGTAAGATCCTATGGCTACACCTTC.

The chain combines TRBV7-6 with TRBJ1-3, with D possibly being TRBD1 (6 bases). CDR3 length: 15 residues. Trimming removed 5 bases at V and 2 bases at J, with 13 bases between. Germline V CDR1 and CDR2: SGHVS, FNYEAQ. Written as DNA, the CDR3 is TGTGCCAGCAGCACAACAGGGAAAGCTGGAAACACCATATATTTT. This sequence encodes CASSTTGKAGNTIYF.

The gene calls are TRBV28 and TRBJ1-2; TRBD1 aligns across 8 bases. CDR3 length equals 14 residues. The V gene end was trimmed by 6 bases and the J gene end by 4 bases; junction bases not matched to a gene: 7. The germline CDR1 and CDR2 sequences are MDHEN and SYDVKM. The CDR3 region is CASSTTGALYGYTF. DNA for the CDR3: TGTGCCAGCAGCACGACAGGGGCCCTCTATGGCTACACCTTC.

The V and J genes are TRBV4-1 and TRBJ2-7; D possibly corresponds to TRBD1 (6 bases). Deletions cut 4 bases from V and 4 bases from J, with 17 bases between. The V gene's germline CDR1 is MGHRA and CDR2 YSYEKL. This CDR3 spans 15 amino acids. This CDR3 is CASSLREQGGYEQYF. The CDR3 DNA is TGCGCCAGCAGCCTCAGGGAACAGGGTGGGTACGAGCAGTACTTC.

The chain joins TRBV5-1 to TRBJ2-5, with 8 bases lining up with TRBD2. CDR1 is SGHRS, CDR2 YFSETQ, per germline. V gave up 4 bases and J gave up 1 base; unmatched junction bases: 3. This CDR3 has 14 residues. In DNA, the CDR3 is TGCGCCAGCAGCCCGGGGGGGGGCCAAGAGACCCAGTACTTC. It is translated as CASSPGGGQETQYF.

The CDR3 here is CASSTKPGHNTEAFF. In nucleotides, the CDR3 is TGTGCCAGTAGTACAAAACCCGGGCATAACACTGAAGCTTTCTTT. The V and J genes are TRBV19 and TRBJ1-1; D is ambiguous. The CDR3 consists of 15 residues. V was trimmed by 4 bases and J by 2 bases, leaving 14 bases between them. Germline V gene sequence: CDR1 LNHDA, CDR2 SQIVND (reference sequence).

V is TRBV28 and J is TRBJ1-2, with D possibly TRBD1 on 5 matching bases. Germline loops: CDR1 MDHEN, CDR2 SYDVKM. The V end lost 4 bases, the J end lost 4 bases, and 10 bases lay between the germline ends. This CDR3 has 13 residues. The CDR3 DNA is TGTGCCAGCAGTTCTTGGGGCCCCTATGGCTACACCTTC. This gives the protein CASSSWGPYGYTF.

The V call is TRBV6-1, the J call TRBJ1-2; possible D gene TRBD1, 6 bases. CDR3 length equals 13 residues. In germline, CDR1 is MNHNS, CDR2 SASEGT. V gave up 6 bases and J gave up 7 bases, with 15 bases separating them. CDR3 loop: CASSVKPGAGYTF. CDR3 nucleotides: TGTGCCAGCAGCGTTAAACCGGGGGCTGGCTACACCTTC.

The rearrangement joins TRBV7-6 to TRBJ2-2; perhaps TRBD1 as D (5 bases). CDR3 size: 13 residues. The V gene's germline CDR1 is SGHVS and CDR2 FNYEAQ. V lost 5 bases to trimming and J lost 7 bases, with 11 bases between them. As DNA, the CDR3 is TGTGCCAGCAGCCCCAGGGTTAACGGGGAGCTGTTTTTT. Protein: CASSPRVNGELFF.

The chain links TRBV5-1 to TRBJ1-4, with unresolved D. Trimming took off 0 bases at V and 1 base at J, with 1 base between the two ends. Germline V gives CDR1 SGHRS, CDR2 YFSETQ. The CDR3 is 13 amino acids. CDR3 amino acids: CASSLGTNEKLFF. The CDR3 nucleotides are TGCGCCAGCAGCTTGGGAACTAATGAAAAACTGTTTTTT.

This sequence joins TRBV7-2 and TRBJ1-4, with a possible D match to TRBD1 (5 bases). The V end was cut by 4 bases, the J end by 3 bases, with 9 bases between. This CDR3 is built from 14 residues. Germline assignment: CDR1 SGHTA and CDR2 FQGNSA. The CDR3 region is CASSSGLPNEKLFF. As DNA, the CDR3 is TGTGCCAGCAGCTCGGGACTGCCTAATGAAAAACTGTTTTTT.

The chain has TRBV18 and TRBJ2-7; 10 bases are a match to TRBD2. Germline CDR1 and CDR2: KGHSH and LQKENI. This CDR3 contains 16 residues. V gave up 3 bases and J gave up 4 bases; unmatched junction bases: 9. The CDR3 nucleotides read TGTGCCAGCTCACCCCAGCCTAGCGGGGGCGGTTACGAGCAGTACTTC. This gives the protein CASSPQPSGGGYEQYF.

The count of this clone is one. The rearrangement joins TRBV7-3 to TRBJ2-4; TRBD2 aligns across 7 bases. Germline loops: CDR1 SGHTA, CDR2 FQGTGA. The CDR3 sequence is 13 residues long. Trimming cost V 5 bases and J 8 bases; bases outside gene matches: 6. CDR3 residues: CASSPPGGYIQYF. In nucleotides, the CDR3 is TGTGCCAGCAGCCCCCCGGGGGGATACATTCAGTACTTC. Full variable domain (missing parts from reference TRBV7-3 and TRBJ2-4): GAGVSQTPSNKVTEKGKYVELRCDPISGHTALYWYRQSLGQGPEFLIYFQGTGAADDSGLPNDRFFAVRPEGSVSTLKIQRTERGDSAVYLCASSPPGGYIQYFGAGTRLSVL.

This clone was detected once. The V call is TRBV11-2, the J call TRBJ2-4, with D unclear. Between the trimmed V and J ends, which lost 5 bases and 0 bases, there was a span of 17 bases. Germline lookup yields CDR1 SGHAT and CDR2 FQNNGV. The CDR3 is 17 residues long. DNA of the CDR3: TGTGCCAGCAGCCGCATAGACCTAGATCTAGCCAAAAACATTCAGTACTTC. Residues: CASSRIDLDLAKNIQYF.

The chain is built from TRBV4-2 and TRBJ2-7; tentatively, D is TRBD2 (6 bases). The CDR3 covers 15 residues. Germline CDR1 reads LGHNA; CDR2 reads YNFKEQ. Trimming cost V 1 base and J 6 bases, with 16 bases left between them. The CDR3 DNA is TGTGCCAGCAGCCAAGTGTCGAGCCAGGGAGGCGAGCAGTACTTC. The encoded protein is CASSQVSSQGGEQYF.

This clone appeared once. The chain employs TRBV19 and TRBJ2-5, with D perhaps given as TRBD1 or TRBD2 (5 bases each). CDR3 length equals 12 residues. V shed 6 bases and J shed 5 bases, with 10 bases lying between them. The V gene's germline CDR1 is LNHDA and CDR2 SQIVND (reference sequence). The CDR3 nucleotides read TGTGCCAGTAGCGTGGGACGGGAGACCCAGTACTTC. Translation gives CASSVGRETQYF. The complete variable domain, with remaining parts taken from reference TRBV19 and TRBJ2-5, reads DGGITQSPKYLFRKEGQNVTLSCEQNLNHDAMYWYRQDPGQGLRLIYYSQIVNDFQKGDIAEGYSVSREKKESFPLTVTSAQKNPTAFYLCASSVGRETQYFGPGTRLLVL.

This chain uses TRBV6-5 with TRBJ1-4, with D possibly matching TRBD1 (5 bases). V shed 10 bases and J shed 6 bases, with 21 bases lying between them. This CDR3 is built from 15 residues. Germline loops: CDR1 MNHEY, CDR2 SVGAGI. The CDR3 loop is CATKTPGSGDEKLFF. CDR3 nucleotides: TGTGCCACAAAGACACCAGGGAGCGGTGATGAAAAACTGTTTTTT.

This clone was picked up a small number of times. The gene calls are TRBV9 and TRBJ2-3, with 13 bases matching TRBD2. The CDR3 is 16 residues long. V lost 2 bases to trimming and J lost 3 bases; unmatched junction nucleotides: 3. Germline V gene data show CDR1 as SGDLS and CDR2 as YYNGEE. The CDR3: CASSVGLAGITDTQYF. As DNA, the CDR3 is TGTGCCAGCAGCGTGGGACTAGCGGGGATTACAGATACGCAGTATTTT.

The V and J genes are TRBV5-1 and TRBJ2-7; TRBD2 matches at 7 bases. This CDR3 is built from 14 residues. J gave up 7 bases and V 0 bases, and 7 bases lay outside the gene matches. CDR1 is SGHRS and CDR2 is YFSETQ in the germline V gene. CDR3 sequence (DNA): TGCGCCAGCAGCTTGGCCCCCAGGGAGGGGGAGCAGTACTTC. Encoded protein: CASSLAPREGEQYF.

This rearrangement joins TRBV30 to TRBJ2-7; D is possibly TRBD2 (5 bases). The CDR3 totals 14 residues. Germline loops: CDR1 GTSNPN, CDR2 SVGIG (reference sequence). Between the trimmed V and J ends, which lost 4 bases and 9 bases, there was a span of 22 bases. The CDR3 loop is CAWTDPGTSLAQYF. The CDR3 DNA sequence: TGTGCCTGGACCGACCCGGGAACATCTTTAGCGCAGTACTTC.

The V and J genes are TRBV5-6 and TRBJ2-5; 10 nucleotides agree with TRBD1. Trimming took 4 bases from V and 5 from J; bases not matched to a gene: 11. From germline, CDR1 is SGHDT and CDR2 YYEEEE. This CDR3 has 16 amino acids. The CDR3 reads CASSPLPGQGRETQYF. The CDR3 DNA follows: TGTGCCAGCAGCCCCCTGCCGGGACAGGGGAGGGAGACCCAGTACTTC.

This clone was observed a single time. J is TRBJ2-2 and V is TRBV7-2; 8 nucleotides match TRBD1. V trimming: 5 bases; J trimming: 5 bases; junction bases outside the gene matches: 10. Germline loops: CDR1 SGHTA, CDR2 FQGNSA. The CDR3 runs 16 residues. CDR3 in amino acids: CASSRPGQGQTGELFF. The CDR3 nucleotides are TGTGCCAGCAGCCGCCCAGGACAGGGCCAGACCGGGGAGCTGTTTTTT.

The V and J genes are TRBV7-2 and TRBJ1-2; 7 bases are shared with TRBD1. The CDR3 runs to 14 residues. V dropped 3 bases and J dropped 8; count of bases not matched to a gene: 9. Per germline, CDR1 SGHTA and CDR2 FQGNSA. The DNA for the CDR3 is TGTGCCAGCAGCTTGGCGGACAGGTCCGGGGGCTACACCTTC. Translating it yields CASSLADRSGGYTF.

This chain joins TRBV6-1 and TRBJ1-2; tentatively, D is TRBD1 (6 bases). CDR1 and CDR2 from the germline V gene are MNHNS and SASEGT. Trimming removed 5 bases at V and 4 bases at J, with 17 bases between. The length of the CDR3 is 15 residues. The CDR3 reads CASSQRRGQSYGYTF. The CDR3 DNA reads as TGTGCCAGCAGTCAAAGGCGCGGACAGAGCTATGGCTACACCTTC.

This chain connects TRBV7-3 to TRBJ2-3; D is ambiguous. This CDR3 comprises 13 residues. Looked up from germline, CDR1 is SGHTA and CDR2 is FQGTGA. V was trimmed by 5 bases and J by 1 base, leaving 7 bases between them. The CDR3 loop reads CASSPVGTDTQYF. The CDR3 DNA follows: TGTGCCAGCAGCCCCGTGGGCACAGATACGCAGTATTTT.

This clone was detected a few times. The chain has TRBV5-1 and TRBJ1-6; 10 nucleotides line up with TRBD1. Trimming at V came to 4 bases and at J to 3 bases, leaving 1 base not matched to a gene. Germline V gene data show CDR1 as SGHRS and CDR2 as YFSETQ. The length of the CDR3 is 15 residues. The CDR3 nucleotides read TGCGCCAGCAGCGGACAGGGGGACTATAATTCACCCCTCCACTTT. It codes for CASSGQGDYNSPLHF.

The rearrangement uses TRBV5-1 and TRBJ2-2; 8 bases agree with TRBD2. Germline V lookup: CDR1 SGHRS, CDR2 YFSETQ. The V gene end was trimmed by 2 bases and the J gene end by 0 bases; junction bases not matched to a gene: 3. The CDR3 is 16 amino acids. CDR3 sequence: CASSLPGGSNTGELFF. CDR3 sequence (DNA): TGCGCCAGCAGCTTACCGGGGGGGTCGAACACCGGGGAGCTGTTTTTT.

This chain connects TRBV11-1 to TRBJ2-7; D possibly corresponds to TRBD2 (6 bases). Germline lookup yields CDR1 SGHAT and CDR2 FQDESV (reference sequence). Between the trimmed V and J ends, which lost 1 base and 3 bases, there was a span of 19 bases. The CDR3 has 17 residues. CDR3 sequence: CASSLDPIGGVDYEQYF. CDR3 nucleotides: TGTGCCAGCAGCTTAGATCCCATTGGCGGGGTGGACTACGAGCAGTACTTC.

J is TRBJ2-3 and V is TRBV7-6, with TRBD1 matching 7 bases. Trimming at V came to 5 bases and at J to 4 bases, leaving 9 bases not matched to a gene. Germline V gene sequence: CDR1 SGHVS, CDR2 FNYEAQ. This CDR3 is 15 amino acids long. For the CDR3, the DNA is TGTGCCAGCAGCGCAAGTCGCGACAGGGCAGATACGCAGTATTTT. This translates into CASSASRDRADTQYF.

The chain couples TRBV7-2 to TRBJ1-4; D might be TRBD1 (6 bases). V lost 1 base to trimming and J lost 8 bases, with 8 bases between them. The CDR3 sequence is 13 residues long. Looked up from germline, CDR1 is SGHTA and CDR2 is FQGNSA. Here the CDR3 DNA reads TGTGCCAGCAGCTTAGGGGGACAAGAAAAACTGTTTTTT. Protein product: CASSLGGQEKLFF.

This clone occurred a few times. CDR3 region: CASSLEGPQDGYTF. CDR3 in DNA: TGTGCCAGCAGTTTAGAGGGGCCCCAGGATGGCTACACCTTC. V gene TRBV28 combines with J gene TRBJ1-2, with a possible D match to TRBD1 (5 bases). The ends were cut back, 2 bases at V and 6 bases at J, with 13 bases in the middle. CDR3 length: 14 amino acids. The V gene's germline CDR1 is MDHEN and CDR2 SYDVKM.